Following are 11 T cell receptor beta chains from one sample sequenced in a study of cytomegalovirus exposure and HLA in healthy donors. Both 60 Vbeta primers and 13 Jbeta primers went into the PCR. TCRdb's table, derived via immunoSEQ multiplex PCR, lists solely in-frame clones and lacks some. The sample gives some 110,000 clones, 60% to 80% of which show up once; about 2.8% is in the top ten. The sequencing input was PBMCs. The receptor set was obtained from a female donor in good health and CMV-seronegative.

This clone was detected once. This chain connects TRBV29-1 to TRBJ2-1; 12 bases are a match to TRBD2. Losses at the gene ends were 6 bases for V and 9 bases for J; bases not matched to a gene: 12. The CDR3 covers 15 residues. Germline lookup yields CDR1 SQVTM and CDR2 ANQGSEA. CDR3 sequence (DNA): TGCAGCGTCCGGTGGCTAGCGGGAGGGCTTGGTGAGCAGTTCTTC. Amino acids: CSVRWLAGGLGEQFF.

This chain joins TRBV6-1 and TRBJ2-7; D unclear. This CDR3 is 12 amino acids long. CDR1 is MNHNS, CDR2 SASEGT, per germline. V was shortened by 7 bases and J by 0 bases, with 7 bases between the two germline ends. The CDR3 is CASTVYSYEQYF. The CDR3 nucleotides are TGTGCCAGCACAGTGTACTCCTACGAGCAGTACTTC.

V usage is TRBV13 and J usage is TRBJ2-7; maybe TRBD2 (6 bases). Germline-derived CDR1 and CDR2 are PRHDT and FYEKMQ (reference sequence). Trimming cost V 7 bases and J 3 bases, with 16 bases left between them. The CDR3 length is 14 residues. The CDR3 here is CASTSGETSYEQYF. The DNA of the CDR3 is TGTGCCAGCACCTCGGGAGAAACCAGCTACGAGCAGTACTTC.

The J gene is TRBJ2-7, the V gene TRBV14; 7 nucleotides agree with TRBD1. This CDR3 contains 14 residues. V was pared by 1 base and J by 5 bases, with 5 bases of the junction left unmatched. CDR1 and CDR2 (germline): SGHDN, FVKESK. CDR3 residues: CASSQVDRVNEQYF. The DNA of the CDR3 is TGTGCCAGCAGCCAAGTAGACAGGGTAAACGAGCAGTACTTC. Looking up the rest from reference TRBV14 and TRBJ2-7 gives the full variable domain: EAGVTQFPSHSVIEKGQTVTLRCDPISGHDNLYWYRRVMGKEIKFLLHFVKESKQDESGMPNNRFLAERTGGTYSTLKVQPAELEDSGVYFCASSQVDRVNEQYFGPGTRLTVT.

The CDR3 region is CASAWVSASAYEQYF. The DNA of the CDR3 is TGTGCCAGCGCCTGGGTTAGTGCTAGCGCTTACGAGCAGTACTTC. V is TRBV6-5 and J is TRBJ2-7; tentative D call: TRBD2 (6 bases). Germline CDR1 MNHEY, CDR2 SVGAGI. The CDR3 runs to 15 residues. V lost 8 bases and J lost 4, with 21 bases in between.

The J gene is TRBJ2-7, the V gene TRBV7-9; D is unclear. V lost 1 base to trimming and J lost 6 bases, with 13 bases between them. This CDR3 is built from 14 residues. Germline values: CDR1 SEHNR, CDR2 FQNEAQ (reference sequence). The CDR3 sequence: CASSLDVSSSEQYF. The CDR3 region has the DNA TGTGCCAGCAGCTTAGATGTAAGTAGCTCCGAGCAGTACTTC. Variable domain in full (rest from reference TRBV7-9 and TRBJ2-7): DTGVSQNPRHKITKRGQNVTFRCDPISEHNRLYWYRQTLGQGPEFLTYFQNEAQLEKSRLLSDRFSAERPKGSFSTLEIQRTEQGDSAMYLCASSLDVSSSEQYFGPGTRLTVT.

The table lists this clone with a few counts. The chain carries TRBV2 and TRBJ2-3, with 14 bases aligning to TRBD2. Germline CDR1 is SNHLY and CDR2 is FYNNEI. CDR3 size: 20 residues. Losses at the gene ends were 1 base for V and 2 bases for J; bases not matched to a gene: 11. Here the CDR3 reads CASSEVFVGLAGDYTDTQYF. The CDR3 coding sequence is TGTGCCAGCAGTGAAGTTTTTGTGGGACTAGCGGGAGATTACACAGATACGCAGTATTTT.

The chain couples TRBV15 to TRBJ1-5; D possibly corresponds to TRBD1 (6 bases). Trimming took off 5 bases at V and 2 bases at J, with 13 bases between the two ends. CDR1 and CDR2 from the germline V gene are LNHNV and YYDKDF (reference sequence). CDR3 length: 15 residues. The CDR3 loop is CATSGYNRGNQPQHF. In DNA, the CDR3 is TGTGCCACCAGCGGATACAACAGGGGCAATCAGCCCCAGCATTTT.

The chain links TRBV5-5 to TRBJ2-1; 8 bases fit TRBD2. CDR3 size: 16 residues. Looked up from germline, CDR1 is SGHKS and CDR2 is YYEKEE (reference sequence). V lost 3 bases and J lost 10; bases outside the gene matches: 15. The CDR3 loop reads CASSSSTSGRSEEQFF. The CDR3 coding sequence is TGTGCCAGCAGCTCATCGACCAGCGGGAGATCGGAGGAGCAGTTCTTC. Full variable domain (outside the CDR3, taken from reference TRBV5-5 and TRBJ2-1): DAGVTQSPTHLIKTRGQQVTLRCSPISGHKSVSWYQQVLGQGPQFIFQYYEKEERGRGNFPDRFSARQFPNYSSELNVNALLLGDSALYLCASSSSTSGRSEEQFFGPGTRLTVL.

This chain connects TRBV5-4 to TRBJ2-1, with TRBD2 identical over 10 bases. The V and J ends lost 0 bases and 4 bases, in that order; junction bases with no gene match: 7. Per the germline V gene, CDR1 is SGHNT and CDR2 is YYREEE (reference sequence). The CDR3 loop spans 17 amino acids. The CDR3 reads CASSLGSGRYPYNEQFF. In DNA form, the CDR3 reads TGTGCCAGCAGCTTGGGTAGCGGGAGGTATCCGTACAATGAGCAGTTCTTC.

The chain has TRBV18 and TRBJ1-5, with a possible D match to TRBD1 (5 bases). Germline CDR1 and CDR2: KGHSH and LQKENI. The V end was cut by 3 bases, the J end by 4 bases, with 13 bases between. The CDR3 sequence is 15 residues long. CDR3: CASSPNRTANQPQHF. CDR3 coding DNA: TGTGCCAGCTCACCGAACAGGACGGCAAATCAGCCCCAGCATTTT.